The clone carrying this TCR beta chain was seen more than once but under ten times. These data are taken from a study of tumor-infiltrating lymphocytes in localized non-small cell lung cancer. Germline CDR1 is MNHEY and CDR2 is SVGAGI. V shed 5 bases and J shed 2 bases, with 16 bases lying between them. This CDR3 is built from 15 residues. Using immunoSEQ multiplex PCR, the repertoire was profiled, and TCRdb retains in-frame clones only, with some absent. The data show approximately 9,500 clones, with roughly 78% seen just once and about 15% held by the top ten. The J gene is TRBJ2-7, the V gene TRBV6-5; D may match TRBD1 or TRBD2 (5 bases each). What was sequenced was lung tumor tissue. This sequence was found in a human donor with non-small cell lung cancer. CDR3 DNA: TGTGCCAGCAGTCTAGGGACCGACGGTACCTACGAGCAGTACTTC. Protein sequence: CASSLGTDGTYEQYF.